This T cell receptor (beta chain) was recorded in a study of regulatory T cells in long-lasting Graves disease. Study-level results: TCR diversity was lower in persistent Graves' patients (versus newly diagnosed ones). No thyroid tissue was studied; the work used peripheral blood only.

Construction of the TCR beta libraries employed iRepertoire HTBI primers in conjunction with Arm-PCR of CDR3 regions. A single record per CDR3 protein comes from TCRdb applying MiXCR to the multiplex PCR reads. The sample has over 200,000 distinct CDR3 sequences, 18% seen once; the top ten hold around 15%. V was clipped by 3 bases and J by 5 bases, with 14 bases between them. The CDR3 extends over 15 amino acids. This clonotype occurred many times. Antigen unknown. Time point noted: newly diagnosed GD, antithyroid drugs for less than 3 months. Preparation of the TCR library used RNA extracted from PBMCs. Patients of an endocrinology department in Xi'an, China, were included. This sample also appeared in a second study, on T cells in Graves' hyperthyroidism and ophthalmopathy.

This TCR came from a woman in her twenties or thirties with Graves disease. The chain is built from TRBV12-3 or TRBV12-4 and TRBJ1-5; tentatively, D is TRBD1 (6 bases). Specimen: peripheral blood mononuclear cells (PBMCs), collected at new diagnosis, from a patient treated with antithyroid drugs. The CDR3 region has the DNA TGTGCCAGCAGTTTTCGAAAACAGGGATATCAGCCCCAGCATTTT. Its translation: CASSFRKQGYQPQHF.